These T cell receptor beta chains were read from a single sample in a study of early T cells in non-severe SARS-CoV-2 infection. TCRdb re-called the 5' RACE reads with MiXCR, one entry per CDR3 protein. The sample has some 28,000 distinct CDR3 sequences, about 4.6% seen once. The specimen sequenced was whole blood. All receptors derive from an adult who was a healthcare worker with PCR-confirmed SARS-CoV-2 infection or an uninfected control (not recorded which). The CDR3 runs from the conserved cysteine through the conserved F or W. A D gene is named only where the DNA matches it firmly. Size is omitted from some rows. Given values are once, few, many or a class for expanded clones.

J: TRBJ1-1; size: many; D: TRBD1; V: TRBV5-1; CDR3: CASSPGDRKYTEAFF; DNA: TGCGCCAGCAGCCCAGGGGACAGGAAGTACACTGAAGCTTTCTTT
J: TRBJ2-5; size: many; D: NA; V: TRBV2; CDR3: CASSELGGLGETQYF; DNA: TGTGCCAGCAGTGAACTGGGAGGCCTGGGAGAGACCCAGTACTTC
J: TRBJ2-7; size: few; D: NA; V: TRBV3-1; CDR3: CASSQVPGETYEQYF; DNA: TGTGCCAGCAGCCAAGTCCCGGGAGAGACCTACGAGCAGTACTTC
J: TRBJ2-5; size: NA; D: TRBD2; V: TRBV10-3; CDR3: CAISAELAGGLGSPETQYF; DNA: TGTGCCATCAGTGCCGAACTAGCGGGAGGGCTCGGTTCCCCAGAGACCCAGTACTTC
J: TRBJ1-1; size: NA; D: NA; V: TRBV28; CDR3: CASSVTALNTEAFF; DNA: TGTGCCAGCAGCGTCACAGCCCTGAACACTGAAGCTTTCTTT
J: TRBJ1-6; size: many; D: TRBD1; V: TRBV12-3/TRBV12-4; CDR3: CASSQQGDNSPLHF; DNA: TGTGCCAGCAGCCAGCAGGGGGATAATTCACCCCTCCACTTT
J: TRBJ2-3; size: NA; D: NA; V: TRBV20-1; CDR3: CSATGTGLKDTQYF; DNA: TGCAGTGCTACTGGGACGGGCCTAAAAGATACGCAGTATTTT
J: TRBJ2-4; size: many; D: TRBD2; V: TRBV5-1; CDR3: CASSSTSGGDIQYF; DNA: TGCGCCAGCAGCTCTACTAGCGGGGGAGACATTCAGTACTTC
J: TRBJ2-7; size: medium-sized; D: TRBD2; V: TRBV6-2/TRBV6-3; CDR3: CASSYWDYFREQYF; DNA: TGTGCCAGCAGTTACTGGGACTATTTCCGCGAGCAGTACTTC
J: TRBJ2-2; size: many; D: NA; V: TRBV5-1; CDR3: CASSWGTGELFF; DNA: TGCGCCAGCAGCTGGGGGACCGGGGAGCTGTTTTTT
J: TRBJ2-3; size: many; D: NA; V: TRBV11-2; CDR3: CASSLGSHNTQYF; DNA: TGTGCCAGCAGCTTAGGGTCTCACAATACGCAGTATTTT
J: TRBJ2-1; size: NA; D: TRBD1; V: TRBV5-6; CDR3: CASSLRTGNEQFF; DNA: TGTGCCAGCAGCTTGAGGACAGGCAATGAGCAGTTCTTC
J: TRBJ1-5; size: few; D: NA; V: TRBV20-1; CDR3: CSARDGGPGQPQHF; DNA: TGCAGTGCTAGAGATGGAGGTCCGGGTCAGCCCCAGCATTTT
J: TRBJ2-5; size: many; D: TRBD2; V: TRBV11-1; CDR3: CASSPGQTSGSHSGETQYF; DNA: TGTGCCAGCAGCCCGGGACAGACTAGCGGGAGTCATAGTGGCGAGACCCAGTACTTC
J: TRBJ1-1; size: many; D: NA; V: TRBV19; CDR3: CASSIAPVNTEAFF; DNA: TGTGCCAGTAGTATAGCCCCAGTGAACACTGAAGCTTTCTTT
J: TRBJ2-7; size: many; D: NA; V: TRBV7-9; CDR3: CASRQGTGGLEQYF; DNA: TGTGCCAGCCGCCAAGGGACGGGGGGCCTGGAGCAGTACTTC
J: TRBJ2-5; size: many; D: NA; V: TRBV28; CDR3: CASRQGIETQYF; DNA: TGTGCCAGCAGGCAGGGGATAGAGACCCAGTACTTC
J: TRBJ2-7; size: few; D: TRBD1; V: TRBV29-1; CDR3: CSVGTGGDEQYF; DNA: TGCAGCGTCGGGACAGGGGGCGACGAGCAGTACTTC
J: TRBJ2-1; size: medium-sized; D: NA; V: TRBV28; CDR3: CASSSGAYNEQFF; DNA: TGTGCCAGCAGTTCCGGGGCCTACAATGAGCAGTTCTTC
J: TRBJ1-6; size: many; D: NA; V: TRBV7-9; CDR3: CASSRNIQDSPLHF; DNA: TGTGCCAGCAGCCGGAACATCCAGGATTCACCCCTCCACTTT
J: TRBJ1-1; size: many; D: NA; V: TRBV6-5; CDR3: CASSGRNTEAFF; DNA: TGTGCCAGCAGTGGCCGGAACACTGAAGCTTTCTTT
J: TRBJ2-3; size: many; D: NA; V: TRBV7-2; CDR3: CASSFSDFTDTQYF; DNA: TGTGCCAGCAGCTTCTCGGACTTCACAGATACGCAGTATTTT
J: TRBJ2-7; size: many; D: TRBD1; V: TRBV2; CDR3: CASSVTGGTGGWQYF; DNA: TGTGCCAGCAGTGTCACGGGCGGGACAGGGGGGTGGCAGTACTTC
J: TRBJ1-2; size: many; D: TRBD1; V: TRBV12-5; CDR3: CASGLGDRYGYTF; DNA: TGTGCTAGTGGTTTGGGGGACAGATATGGCTACACCTTC
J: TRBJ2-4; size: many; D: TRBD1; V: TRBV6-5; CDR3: CASSYEGTGVDIQYF; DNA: TGTGCCAGCAGTTACGAGGGGACAGGGGTTGACATTCAGTACTTC
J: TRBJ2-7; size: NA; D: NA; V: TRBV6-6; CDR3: CASSRESYYEQYF; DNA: TGTGCCAGCAGTCGCGAGTCGTACTACGAGCAGTACTTC
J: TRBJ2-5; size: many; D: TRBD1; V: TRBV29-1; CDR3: CSIQGGQETQYF; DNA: TGCAGCATACAGGGGGGACAAGAGACCCAGTACTTC
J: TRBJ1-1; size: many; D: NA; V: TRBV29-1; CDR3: CSVGGAPTEAFF; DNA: TGCAGCGTTGGGGGGGCCCCAACTGAAGCTTTCTTT
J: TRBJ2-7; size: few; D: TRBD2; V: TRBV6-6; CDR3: CASSSRTSGRVPYEQYF; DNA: TGTGCCAGCAGCTCTAGGACTAGCGGGAGAGTTCCCTACGAGCAGTACTTC
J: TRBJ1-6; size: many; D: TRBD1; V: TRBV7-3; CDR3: CASSLTGENSPLHF; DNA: TGTGCCAGCAGCCTGACAGGGGAGAATTCACCCCTCCACTTT
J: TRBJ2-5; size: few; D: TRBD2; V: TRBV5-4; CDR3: CASSPSSGEETQYF; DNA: TGTGCCAGCAGCCCATCTAGCGGGGAAGAGACCCAGTACTTC